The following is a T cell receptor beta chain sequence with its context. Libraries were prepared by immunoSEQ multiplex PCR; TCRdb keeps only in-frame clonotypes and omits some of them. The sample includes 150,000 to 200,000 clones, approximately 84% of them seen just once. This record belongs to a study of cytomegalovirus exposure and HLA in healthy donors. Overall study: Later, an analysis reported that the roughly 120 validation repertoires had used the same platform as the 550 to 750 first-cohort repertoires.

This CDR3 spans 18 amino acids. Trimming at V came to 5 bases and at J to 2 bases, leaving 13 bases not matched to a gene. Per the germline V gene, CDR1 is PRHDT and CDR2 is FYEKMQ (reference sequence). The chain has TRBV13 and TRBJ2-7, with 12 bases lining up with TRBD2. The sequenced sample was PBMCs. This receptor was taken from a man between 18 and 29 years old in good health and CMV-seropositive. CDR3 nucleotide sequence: TGTGCCAGCAGCCTGAAACGACTAGCGGGAGTTGAACCCTACGAGCAGTACTTC. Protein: CASSLKRLAGVEPYEQYF.